This T cell receptor beta chain derives from a study of cytomegalovirus exposure and HLA in healthy donors. CDR3 length: 13 amino acids. Germline-derived CDR1 and CDR2 are SQVTM and ANQGSEA. The trim removed 3 bases at V and 7 bases at J, leaving 4 bases unmatched. Notes on this clone: No antigen is known for it.

The PCR used 60 Vbeta and 13 Jbeta primers. Some clones are missing from TCRdb's copy, which holds only in-frame ones; the method was immunoSEQ multiplex PCR. The table has 150,000 to 180,000 clones, 80% seen once. General study results and limits: TCR beta sequences reportedly predicted most subjects' HLA-A and HLA-B alleles accurately.

The genes are TRBV29-1 and TRBJ2-7, with TRBD2 matching over 12 bases. Material: PBMCs. This TCR derives from a man aged 25-45 years in good health and CMV-seropositive. CDR3 coding DNA: TGCAGCGTTGAGGCTAGCGGGAGGGGTGAGCAGTACTTC. Translation: CSVEASGRGEQYF.